Listed here is a single T cell receptor beta chain. This specimen comes from a study of blood T cell repertoires in COVID-19. TCRdb keeps only in-frame clones here, not all; method: immunoSEQ multiplex PCR. This table holds a few hundred thousand clones, approximately 87% found once. This TCR came from a woman in her forties or fifties who had recovered from COVID-19. Sequencing was performed on PBMCs or T cells enriched from blood (not recorded which).

DNA for the CDR3: TGCGCCAGCAGCTTGGCCAGGGGATCTGGAAACACCATATATTTT. Residues: CASSLARGSGNTIYF. The chain has TRBV5-1 and TRBJ1-3; a weak D match, TRBD1 (6 bases). Trimming shortened V by 0 bases and J by 1 base, and 8 bases separated the two germline ends. CDR3 length equals 15 residues. Germline CDR1 SGHRS, CDR2 YFSETQ.